Each of the 21 T cell receptor beta chains below was sequenced from the same sample in a study of T cell responses to AZD1222 COVID-19 vaccine. This table comes from immunoSEQ multiplex PCR, and its TCRdb copy is limited to in-frame clones, with some not included. The sample records about 60,000 clones, around three quarters being singletons. Sequences were derived from peripheral blood, sampled 28 days after the second AZD1222 dose. These receptors were obtained from an adult who received the AZD1222 COVID-19 vaccine.

The chain uses TRBV5-6 and TRBJ1-4; D remains ambiguous. Germline CDR1 reads SGHDT; CDR2 reads YYEEEE. CDR3 length equals 15 residues. V shed 5 bases and J shed 0 bases, with 11 bases lying between them. The CDR3 sequence: CASSSMSATNEKLFF. Written as DNA, the CDR3 is TGTGCCAGCAGTAGTATGTCTGCAACTAATGAAAAACTGTTTTTT.

This clone appeared a few times. The J gene is TRBJ1-1, the V gene TRBV27; TRBD1 might be the D (5 bases). V lost 3 bases, J lost 4 bases, and 12 bases lay in between. The germline V gene has CDR1 MNHEY and CDR2 SMNVEV (reference sequence). The CDR3 spans 14 residues. The chain's CDR3 is CASSLGGFGTEAFF. In DNA form, the CDR3 reads TGTGCCAGCAGTTTGGGGGGATTCGGCACTGAAGCTTTCTTT.

This clone turned up a few times. V is TRBV6-5 and J is TRBJ1-1; 8 bases fit TRBD1. The CDR3 runs 15 residues. Germline CDR1 MNHEY, CDR2 SVGAGI. V lost 2 bases and J lost 0; bases outside the gene matches: 2. The DNA of the CDR3 is TGTGCCAGCAGTTACGGGGACAGGTTGAACACTGAAGCTTTCTTT. It codes for CASSYGDRLNTEAFF.

On this clone: Other DNA sequences in this specimen translate into the identical CDR3. The rearrangement links TRBV28 to TRBJ1-2; D gene uncertain. CDR1 is MDHEN, CDR2 SYDVKM, per germline. The CDR3 spans 11 residues. Between the trimmed V and J ends, which lost 7 bases and 2 bases, there was a span of 5 bases. CDR3 sequence (DNA): TGTGCCAGCACGGCAAACTATGGCTACACCTTC. It yields the protein CASTANYGYTF.

The chain employs TRBV11-2 and TRBJ2-1, with D perhaps TRBD1 or TRBD2 (6 bases each). CDR1 is SGHAT and CDR2 is FQNNGV in the germline V gene. V shed 7 bases and J shed 7 bases, with 17 bases lying between them. The CDR3 covers 14 residues. The CDR3 region has the DNA TGTGCCAGCACCAAAACCCGGGGGCTTAATGAGCAGTTCTTC. Encoded protein: CASTKTRGLNEQFF.

This clone was seen a handful of times. The gene calls are TRBV10-3 and TRBJ1-4; tentatively, D is TRBD1 (5 bases). The CDR3 contains 14 residues. Trimming took off 6 bases at V and 2 bases at J, with 10 bases between the two ends. Germline CDR1 is ENHRY and CDR2 is SYGVKD. The CDR3 DNA sequence: TGTGCCATCAGCTCGGGGGTGACTAATGAAAAACTGTTTTTT. This codes for CAISSGVTNEKLFF.

This CDR3 reads CASSLEGNTEAFF. CDR3 coding DNA: TGTGCCAGCAGCTTAGAGGGGAACACTGAAGCTTTCTTT. This chain links TRBV7-9 with TRBJ1-1; the D is unclear. Trimming took off 1 base at V and 1 base at J, with 4 bases between the two ends. CDR1 is SEHNR and CDR2 is FQNEAQ in the germline V gene (reference sequence). The CDR3 is 13 residues long.

The chain links TRBV24-1 to TRBJ1-5; D gene ambiguous. Germline V gives CDR1 KGHDR, CDR2 SFDVKD. V lost 4 bases and J 7 bases, leaving 16 bases between the germline ends. The CDR3 consists of 15 residues. The chain's CDR3 is CATSDPGPENQPQHF. CDR3 coding DNA: TGTGCCACCAGTGACCCCGGGCCCGAAAACCAGCCCCAGCATTTT.

This clone is a singleton in its sample. V gene TRBV5-6 combines with J gene TRBJ1-2; D remains unclear. V gave up 0 bases and J gave up 6 bases, with 12 bases separating them. Germline loops: CDR1 SGHDT, CDR2 YYEEEE. CDR3 size: 14 residues. CDR3 protein: CASSLAVLTNGYTF. The CDR3 nucleotides read TGTGCCAGCAGCTTGGCGGTCCTGACGAATGGCTACACCTTC.

In DNA, the CDR3 is TGTGCCAGCCATCGCCCAGCGGGTGAAGCTTTCTTT. As protein: CASHRPAGEAFF. The rearrangement links TRBV6-5 to TRBJ1-1; D call uncertain. This CDR3 spans 12 amino acids. Trimming pared 8 bases from V and 7 bases from J, leaving 14 bases between. The V gene's germline CDR1 is MNHEY and CDR2 SVGAGI.

The chain has TRBV5-1 and TRBJ1-6, with TRBD1 identical over 7 bases. Trimming cost V 5 bases and J 9 bases; bases outside gene matches: 11. The germline CDR1 and CDR2 sequences are SGHRS and YFSETQ. The CDR3 is 15 residues long. Written as DNA, the CDR3 is TGCGCCAGCAGAAGCACCGGGACAGAGGGTTCACCCCTCCACTTT. It encodes CASRSTGTEGSPLHF.

The chain recombines TRBV29-1 with TRBJ2-5; 10 nucleotides match TRBD1. J lost 5 bases, V lost 7 bases, and 10 bases had no gene match. This CDR3 is 14 amino acids long. Germline values: CDR1 SQVTM, CDR2 ANQGSEA. DNA of the CDR3: TGCAGCGCCAGACCGCGGGACAGGGGTGAGACCCAGTACTTC. It translates to CSARPRDRGETQYF.

The chain uses TRBV28 and TRBJ1-2, with TRBD1 matching over 7 bases. The germline V gene encodes CDR1 MDHEN and CDR2 SYDVKM. J lost 8 bases, V lost 4 bases, and 10 bases had no gene match. The length of the CDR3 is 14 residues. The CDR3: CASSSLQGVGGYTF. The CDR3 bases are TGTGCCAGCAGTTCCCTCCAGGGGGTAGGCGGCTACACCTTC.

The gene calls are TRBV28 and TRBJ1-2, with TRBD1 identical over 7 bases. The germline V gene has CDR1 MDHEN and CDR2 SYDVKM. The CDR3 consists of 15 residues. After removal of 5 bases from V and 3 bases from J, the junction contained 9 bases not matched to a gene. The chain's CDR3 is CASSLRGGKDYGYTF. In DNA, the CDR3 is TGTGCCAGCAGTCTCAGGGGGGGGAAAGACTATGGCTACACCTTC.

The J gene is TRBJ2-3, the V gene TRBV7-3, with D perhaps matching TRBD2 (7 bases). The germline V and J ends were trimmed by 4 bases and 5 bases, with 19 bases remaining between them. CDR3 size: 16 residues. CDR1 and CDR2 (germline): SGHTA, FQGTGA. Written as DNA, the CDR3 is TGTGCCAGCAGCTCCCTGGGGGGGCAACTGGTAGATACGCAGTATTTT. Its protein product is CASSSLGGQLVDTQYF. Filled out from reference TRBV7-3 and TRBJ2-3, the complete variable domain reads GAGVSQTPSNKVTEKGKYVELRCDPISGHTALYWYRQSLGQGPEFLIYFQGTGAADDSGLPNDRFFAVRPEGSVSTLKIQRTERGDSAVYLCASSSLGGQLVDTQYFGPGTRLTVL.

As to this clone: Different DNA sequences within this sample yield the same CDR3. The chain couples TRBV12-3 or TRBV12-4 to TRBJ1-2; unclear D gene. This CDR3 has 12 residues. Trimming pared 2 bases from V and 7 bases from J, leaving 8 bases between. The CDR3 bases are TGTGCCAGCAGTTTATTGAGCGGTGGCTACACCTTC. This encodes CASSLLSGGYTF.

V and J are TRBV28 and TRBJ1-6; 9 bases align to TRBD1. The ends lost 7 bases at V and 10 bases at J; junction bases unmatched: 14. Germline V gene lookup returns CDR1 MDHEN and CDR2 SYDVKM. The CDR3 is 16 residues long. DNA of the CDR3: TGTGCCAGCACCTCTCACGGGACAGGGAGTGGGTCACCCCTCCACTTT. It translates to CASTSHGTGSGSPLHF.

To note about this clone: The sample has other DNA sequences that encode this CDR3 too. J is TRBJ1-1 and V is TRBV12-3 or TRBV12-4; D gene unclear. This CDR3 comprises 13 residues. V was shortened by 0 bases and J by 0 bases, with 2 bases between the two germline ends. CDR3 protein: CASSLAVNTEAFF. The CDR3 DNA sequence: TGTGCCAGCAGTTTAGCCGTGAACACTGAAGCTTTCTTT.

V gene TRBV5-6 combines with J gene TRBJ2-1; 7 positions agree with TRBD2. This CDR3 is built from 13 residues. The junction had 2 bases not matched to a gene; V was cut back by 4 bases and J by 4 bases. CDR1 and CDR2 (germline): SGHDT, YYEEEE. The CDR3 protein is CASSRTRYNEQFF. As DNA, the CDR3 is TGTGCCAGCAGCCGGACTAGGTACAATGAGCAGTTCTTC.

The chain is built from TRBV11-3 and TRBJ1-4; 7 nucleotides align to TRBD1. The CDR3 length is 13 residues. Germline V gene sequence: CDR1 SGHNT, CDR2 YENEEA. The J segment lost 8 bases and the V segment lost 6 bases, leaving 6 bases of the junction unmatched. This CDR3 reads CASRSTGSEKLFF. CDR3 DNA: TGTGCCAGCAGATCGACAGGGTCGGAAAAACTGTTTTTT. Combining the CDR3 with reference TRBV11-3 and TRBJ1-4 gives the whole variable domain EAGVVQSPRYKIIEKKQPVAFWCNPISGHNTLYWYLQNLGQGPELLIRYENEEAVDDSQLPKDRFSAERLKGVDSTLKIQPAELGDSAVYLCASRSTGSEKLFFGSGTQLSVL.

The chain combines TRBV10-3 with TRBJ2-5; 8 nucleotides match TRBD1. The CDR3 consists of 14 residues. CDR1 is ENHRY and CDR2 is SYGVKD in the germline V gene. V shed 5 bases, J shed 0 bases, and the junction held 2 bases outside the gene matches. The chain's CDR3 is CAISQDRDQETQYF. CDR3 nucleotide sequence: TGTGCCATCAGTCAGGACAGGGACCAAGAGACCCAGTACTTC.